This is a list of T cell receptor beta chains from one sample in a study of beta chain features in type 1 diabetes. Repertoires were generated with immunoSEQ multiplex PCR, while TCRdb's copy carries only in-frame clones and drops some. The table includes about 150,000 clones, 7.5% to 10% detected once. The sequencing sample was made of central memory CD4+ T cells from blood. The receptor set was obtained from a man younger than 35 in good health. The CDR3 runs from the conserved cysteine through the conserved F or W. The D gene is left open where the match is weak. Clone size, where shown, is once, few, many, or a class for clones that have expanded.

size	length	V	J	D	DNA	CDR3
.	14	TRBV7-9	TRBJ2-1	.	TGTGCCAGCAGCTTCCCCTGGCAGTTCAATGAGCAGTTCTTC	CASSFPWQFNEQFF
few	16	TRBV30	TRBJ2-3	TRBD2	TGTGCCTGGAGTCTAGGACTAGCGGGGGGCGCAGATACGCAGTATTTT	CAWSLGLAGGADTQYF
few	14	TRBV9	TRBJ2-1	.	TGTGCCAGCAGCGTAGAGAGGTACGGCAATGAGCAGTTCTTC	CASSVERYGNEQFF
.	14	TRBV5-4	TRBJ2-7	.	TGTGCCAGCAGCCCCCAGGCAGATTCCTACGAGCAGTACTTC	CASSPQADSYEQYF
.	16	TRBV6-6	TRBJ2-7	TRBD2	TGTGCCAGCAGTTACTTATCCGGGACTAGCGGCGGGATGCAGTACTTC	CASSYLSGTSGGMQYF
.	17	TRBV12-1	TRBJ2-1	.	TGTGCCAGCACCCCCCGGGCAGCGGAGAGCTCCTACAATGAGCAGTTCTTC	CASTPRAAESSYNEQFF
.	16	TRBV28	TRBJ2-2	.	TGTGCCAGCAGTTTAAATCCCTGGGGCTTCACCGGGGAGCTGTTTTTT	CASSLNPWGFTGELFF
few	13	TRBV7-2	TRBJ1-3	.	TGTGCCAGCGGCACCGACTCTGGAAACACCATATATTTT	CASGTDSGNTIYF
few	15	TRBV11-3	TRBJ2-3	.	TGTGCCAGCAGCTTAAACGCGGGGCGCACAGATACGCAGTATTTT	CASSLNAGRTDTQYF
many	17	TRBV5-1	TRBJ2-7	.	TGCGCCAGCAGCTTGGGGAGTTCGGGAGCCCGCAGAGGCGAGCAGTACTTC	CASSLGSSGARRGEQYF
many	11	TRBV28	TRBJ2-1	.	TGTGCCAGCGACAGGCGGAATGAGCAGTTCTTC	CASDRRNEQFF
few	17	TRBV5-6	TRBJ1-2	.	TGTGCCAGCAGCCCCACCCTTAACACAGGGTTTGACTATGGCTACACCTTC	CASSPTLNTGFDYGYTF
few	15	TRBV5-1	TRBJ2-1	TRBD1	TGCGCCAGCAGCTTGACGGGACAGGGGTACAATGAGCAGTTCTTC	CASSLTGQGYNEQFF
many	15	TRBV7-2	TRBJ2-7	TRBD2	TGTGCCAGCAGCCGGACTAGCGGGAGTGAATCGGAGCAGTACTTC	CASSRTSGSESEQYF
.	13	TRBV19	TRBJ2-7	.	TGTGCCAGTAGTTGGACTGACTCCTACGAGCAGTACTTC	CASSWTDSYEQYF
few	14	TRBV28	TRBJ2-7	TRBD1	TGTGCCAGCAGCCTAGGGACAGGGGCCCACGAGCAGTACTTC	CASSLGTGAHEQYF
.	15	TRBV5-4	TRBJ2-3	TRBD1	TGTGCCAGCAGCTTGTACGGGACAGGGGCAGATACGCAGTATTTT	CASSLYGTGADTQYF
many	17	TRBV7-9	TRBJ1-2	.	TGTGCCAGCAGCCATCACGATCGGGTCACCCTTAACTATGGCTACACCTTC	CASSHHDRVTLNYGYTF
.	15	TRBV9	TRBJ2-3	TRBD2	TGTGCCAGCAGCGTGGCTAGCGGGGACACAGATACGCAGTATTTT	CASSVASGDTDTQYF
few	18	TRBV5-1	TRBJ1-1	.	TGCGCCAGCAGCTTGACCGGACAGAACTCCTATATGAACACTGAAGCTTTCTTT	CASSLTGQNSYMNTEAFF
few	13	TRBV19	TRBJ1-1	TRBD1	TGTGCCAGTAACAGGGGGCGCGACACTGAAGCTTTCTTT	CASNRGRDTEAFF
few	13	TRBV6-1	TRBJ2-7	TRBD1	TGTGCCAGCAGCGTCAACAGGGGTGACGAGCAGTACTTC	CASSVNRGDEQYF
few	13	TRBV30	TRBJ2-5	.	TGTGCCTGGAGTGTCGGGGATCAAGAGACCCAGTACTTC	CAWSVGDQETQYF
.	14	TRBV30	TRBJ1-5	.	TGTGCCTGGAGTCTGGCAAATAATAATCAGCCCCAGCATTTT	CAWSLANNNQPQHF
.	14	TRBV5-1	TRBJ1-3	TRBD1	TGCGCCAGCAGCTCGGGACAGGAGGGAAACACCATATATTTT	CASSSGQEGNTIYF
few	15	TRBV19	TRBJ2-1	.	TGTGCCAGTACCAATCTGGGGGCCGGCCCCAATGAGCAGTTCTTC	CASTNLGAGPNEQFF
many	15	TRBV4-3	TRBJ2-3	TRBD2	TGCGCCAGCAGCCAAGTAGCGGGAGTCACAGATACGCAGTATTTT	CASSQVAGVTDTQYF
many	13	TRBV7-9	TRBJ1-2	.	TGTGCCAGCAGCCCCCAAGAGGGCTATGGCTACACCTTC	CASSPQEGYGYTF
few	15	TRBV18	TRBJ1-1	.	TGTGCCAGCTCACCAACGCACGGGGGAGGCACTGAAGCTTTCTTT	CASSPTHGGGTEAFF
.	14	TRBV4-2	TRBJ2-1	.	TGTGCCAGCAGCCACCCCACTAGCATTCGTGAGCAGTTCTTC	CASSHPTSIREQFF
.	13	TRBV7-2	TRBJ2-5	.	TGTGCCAGCAGCCTCACTAGCAGGGAGACCCAGTACTTC	CASSLTSRETQYF
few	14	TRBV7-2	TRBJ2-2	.	TGTGCCAGCAGCGCGGGGACTCCGGCCGGGGAGCTGTTTTTT	CASSAGTPAGELFF
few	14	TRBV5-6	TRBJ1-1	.	TGTGCCAGCAGCCCCTCCTTTGGAGGAGGCGAAGCTTTCTTT	CASSPSFGGGEAFF
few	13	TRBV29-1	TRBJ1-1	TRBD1	TGCAGCGTTGAAAAGGCCAGGGGGACTGAAGCTTTCTTT	CSVEKARGTEAFF
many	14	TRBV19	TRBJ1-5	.	TGTGCCAGTAGTCCACAGGGTACGGATCAGCCCCAGCATTTT	CASSPQGTDQPQHF
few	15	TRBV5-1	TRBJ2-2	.	TGCGCCAGCAGCACCAGGGGTGAGAACGCCGGGGAGCTGTTTTTT	CASSTRGENAGELFF
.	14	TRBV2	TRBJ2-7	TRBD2	TGTGCCAGCAGTGAGGGACTAGCGGGGGGAAGGCAGTACTTC	CASSEGLAGGRQYF
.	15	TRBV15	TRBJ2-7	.	TGTGCCACCAGCAGAGATGGGTGGACTAAGTACGAGCAGTACTTC	CATSRDGWTKYEQYF
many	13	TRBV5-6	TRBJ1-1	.	TGTGCCAGCAGCTTGAATGATCGGACTGAAGCTTTCTTT	CASSLNDRTEAFF
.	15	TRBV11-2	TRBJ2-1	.	TGTGCCAGCAGCGGGGGACTGAGCTCCTACAATGAGCAGTTCTTC	CASSGGLSSYNEQFF
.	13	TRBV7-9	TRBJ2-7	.	TGTGCCAGCAGCCTCACTACCTCGTACGAGCAGTACTTC	CASSLTTSYEQYF
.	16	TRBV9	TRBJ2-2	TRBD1	TGTGCCAGCAGCCCGCCGACGACAGGGGGTACCGGGGAGCTGTTTTTT	CASSPPTTGGTGELFF
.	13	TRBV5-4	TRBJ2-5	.	TGTGCCAGCAGCTTAACAGAACAAGAGACCCAGTACTTC	CASSLTEQETQYF
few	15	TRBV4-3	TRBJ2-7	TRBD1	TGCGCCAGCAGCCAGGGGGGACAGGGGGCGTACGAGCAGTACTTC	CASSQGGQGAYEQYF